The clone carrying this T cell receptor beta chain was counted ten times or more. Its antigen is as yet unknown. The data derive from a study of T cell repertoires in cytomegalovirus infection. Study information: Matching HLA type and CMV infection were both indicated by public TCR beta signatures.

TCRdb reprocessed the reads via MiXCR and lists one record per CDR3 protein. Here the sample spans some 150,000 distinct CDR3 sequences, roughly 6.5% being singletons. Study-wide results and caveats: Dominating the ex vivo response were TCR beta clonotypes that were CMV-specific and HLA-C-restricted.

Trimming took 2 bases from V and 1 from J, leaving 10 bases between them. This CDR3 region has 15 residues. Germline V CDR1 and CDR2: SGHTA, FQGTGA. Sample: PBMCs. This clonotype was sampled from a human donor in good health (CMV status not recorded). Some clones in this sample may be carry-over from other donors' samples. The chain has TRBV7-3 and TRBJ2-3; D perhaps matches TRBD2 (6 bases). The CDR3 DNA reads TGTGCCAGCAGCTTAGGTAGCGGTGGCACAGATACGCAGTATTTT. Protein sequence: CASSLGSGGTDTQYF.